This T cell receptor beta chain was sequenced in a study of CD8 T cells in ankylosing spondylitis. TCRdb used MiXCR to reprocess the 5' RACE reads, holding one entry per CDR3 protein. The top ten clones hold less than 0.65% of a sample with hundreds of thousands of distinct CDR3 sequences, 10% to 15% of them seen once. Study-wide results and caveats: What seemed typical of ankylosing spondylitis blood was a TCR beta motif built from 8 or 9 highly homologous variants.

The germline V and J ends were trimmed by 5 bases and 8 bases, with 22 bases remaining between them. Germline CDR1 SGHTA, CDR2 FQGNSA. The CDR3 consists of 16 residues. This clonotype came up many times. What it recognizes is unknown. This rearrangement joins TRBV7-2 to TRBJ2-1; D is possibly TRBD2 (7 bases). The sequenced sample was blood, either unsorted or a sorted T cell fraction (not recorded which). The TCR sequence derives from a male donor with ankylosing spondylitis. The CDR3 region has the DNA TGTGCCAGCAGCGTGCGGCTAGGGGGGGTGACGCATGAGCAGTTCTTC. It specifies CASSVRLGGVTHEQFF.